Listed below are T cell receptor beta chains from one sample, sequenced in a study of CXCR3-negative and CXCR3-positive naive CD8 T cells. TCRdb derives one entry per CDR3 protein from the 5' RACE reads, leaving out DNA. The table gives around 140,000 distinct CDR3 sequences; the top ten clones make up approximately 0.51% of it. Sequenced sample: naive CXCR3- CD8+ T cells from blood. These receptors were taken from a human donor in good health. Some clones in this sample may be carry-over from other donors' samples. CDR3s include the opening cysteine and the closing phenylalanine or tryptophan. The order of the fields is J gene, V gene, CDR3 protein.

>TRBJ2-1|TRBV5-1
CASSHQVGTSGGRNEQFF
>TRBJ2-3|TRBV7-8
CASSPTLTSGKFTDTQYF
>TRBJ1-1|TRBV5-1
CASRHEPVGEAFF
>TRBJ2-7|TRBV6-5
CASSLRGLSIEQYF
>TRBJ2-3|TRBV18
CARSNTVPSPSTDTQYF
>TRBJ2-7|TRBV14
CASSPEPYEQYF
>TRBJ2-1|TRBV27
CASSLVGQGYNEQFF
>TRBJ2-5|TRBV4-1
CASSQGWSGGSSETQYF
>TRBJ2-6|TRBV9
CASSLTGRGANVLTF
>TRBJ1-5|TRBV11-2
CASSLDEVGNQPQHF
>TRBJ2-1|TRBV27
CASSLGQINEQFF
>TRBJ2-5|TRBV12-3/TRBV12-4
CASSGGAETQYF
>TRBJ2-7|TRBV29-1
CSVRDISYEQYF
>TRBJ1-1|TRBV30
CAWSVVRGAEAFF
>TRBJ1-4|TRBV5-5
CASSSEGGVATNEKLFF
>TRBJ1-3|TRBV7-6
CASSLELSGNTIYF
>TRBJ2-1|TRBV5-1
CASSSGTGDNEQFF
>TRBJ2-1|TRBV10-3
CAISEPNGTLSLQPDNEQFF